The 10 T cell receptor beta chains below all came from one sample that was sequenced in a study of T cell responses to AZD1222 COVID-19 vaccine. Only in-frame clones appear in the TCRdb table, and some are missing; sequencing was by immunoSEQ multiplex PCR. The sample includes about 170,000 clones, over 85% of them seen just once. The specimen was peripheral blood, collected on day 0 of AZD1222 vaccination. The receptors here all came from an adult in good health.

This clone was recorded once. The V gene is TRBV5-1, the J gene TRBJ2-3; 9 bases map to TRBD2. CDR3 size: 16 residues. Germline loops: CDR1 SGHRS, CDR2 YFSETQ. J gave up 2 bases and V 4 bases, and 8 bases lay outside the gene matches. This CDR3 is CASSRLAGPSTDTQYF. The CDR3 DNA reads TGCGCCAGCAGCCGGCTAGCGGGACCGTCCACAGATACGCAGTATTTT.

This chain links TRBV4-2 with TRBJ1-2, with D unresolved. Trimming took 0 bases from V and 8 from J, leaving 13 bases between them. The CDR3 consists of 14 residues. CDR1 is LGHNA and CDR2 is YNFKEQ in the germline V gene. CDR3 DNA sequence: TGTGCCAGCAGCCAAGAAGGTCCGGCTGAAGGCTACACCTTC. It encodes CASSQEGPAEGYTF.

The chain employs TRBV12-3 or TRBV12-4 and TRBJ1-2; TRBD1 might be the D (5 bases). V lost 2 bases to trimming and J lost 8 bases, with 9 bases between them. This CDR3 region has 12 residues. This chain's CDR3 is CASSLRGVGYTF. The CDR3 DNA sequence: TGTGCCAGCAGTTTAAGGGGCGTGGGCTACACCTTC.

This clone came up a few times. The chain joins TRBV3-1 (or the pseudogene TRBV3-2) to TRBJ1-5, with a weak D call TRBD1 (5 bases). Looked up from germline, CDR1 is LGHDT and CDR2 is YNNKEL (reference sequence). Trimming pared 1 base from V and 6 bases from J, leaving 10 bases between. There are 14 residues in the CDR3. The CDR3 nucleotides are TGTGCCAGCAGCCAAGGATCAGGGCCTCAGCCCCAGCATTTT. This gives the protein CASSQGSGPQPQHF.

J is TRBJ1-1 and V is TRBV5-5; D possibly corresponds to TRBD1 (5 bases). The CDR3 has 15 residues. Germline V gene lookup returns CDR1 SGHKS and CDR2 YYEKEE (reference sequence). Deletions cut 0 bases from V and 1 base from J, with 10 bases between. The CDR3 protein is CASSLVYGGNTEAFF. In nucleotides, the CDR3 is TGTGCCAGCAGCTTGGTTTATGGGGGGAACACTGAAGCTTTCTTT.

The CDR3 protein is CASSLIGGGSPLHF. CDR3 in DNA: TGTGCCAGCAGCTTGATAGGGGGGGGATCACCCCTCCACTTT. The chain carries TRBV7-9 and TRBJ1-6; tentatively, D is TRBD1 (6 bases). Trimming removed 3 bases from V and 10 bases from J, with 13 bases in between. Germline CDR1 SEHNR, CDR2 FQNEAQ (reference sequence). This CDR3 has 14 residues.

The V call is TRBV6-2 or TRBV6-3, the J call TRBJ2-2; TRBD1 aligns across 7 bases. Germline V gives CDR1 MNHEY, CDR2 SVGEGT. The ends lost 2 bases at V and 1 base at J; junction bases unmatched: 1. The CDR3 extends over 15 amino acids. CDR3 sequence (DNA): TGTGCCAGCAGTTACGGGACAGTGAACACCGGGGAGCTGTTTTTT. Translated, it gives CASSYGTVNTGELFF.

This rearrangement joins TRBV5-1 to TRBJ2-4, with TRBD1 matching 11 bases. This CDR3 region has 20 residues. Losses at the gene ends were 2 bases for V and 1 base for J; bases not matched to a gene: 14. Germline V gives CDR1 SGHRS, CDR2 YFSETQ. This chain's CDR3 is CASSLTRGQGAPRAKNIQYF. The CDR3 DNA reads TGCGCCAGCAGCTTAACCCGCGGACAGGGGGCGCCGAGGGCCAAAAACATTCAGTACTTC. Looking up the rest from reference TRBV5-1 and TRBJ2-4 gives the full variable domain: KAGVTQTPRYLIKTRGQQVTLSCSPISGHRSVSWYQQTPGQGLQFLFEYFSETQRNKGNFPGRFSGRQFSNSRSEMNVSTLELGDSALYLCASSLTRGQGAPRAKNIQYFGAGTRLSVL.

V is TRBV6-1 and J is TRBJ1-2; the match to TRBD1 covers 7 bases. CDR1 is MNHNS and CDR2 is SASEGT in the germline V gene. V gave up 2 bases and J gave up 4 bases; unmatched junction bases: 7. The CDR3 consists of 15 residues. CDR3 DNA sequence: TGTGCCAGCAGTGAAATTCTGAGACAGGGCTATGGCTACACCTTC. Translated, it gives CASSEILRQGYGYTF.

V usage is TRBV7-6 and J usage is TRBJ1-3; no firm D call. The V gene lost 1 base and the J gene lost 1 base, with 8 bases spanning the gap. The CDR3 spans 15 residues. Germline CDR1 reads SGHVS; CDR2 reads FNYEAQ. CDR3 protein: CASSLERPSGNTIYF. In DNA, the CDR3 is TGTGCCAGCAGCTTAGAGAGGCCTTCTGGAAACACCATATATTTT.